This entry features one TCR beta chain sequence. The antigen remains undetermined. This entry belongs to a study of blood T cells in healthy people across ages. A second about 6 to 11 cycle PCR used barcoded and J-beta primers. A template-switch adaptor that had 12 random nucleotides put a tag on each cDNA molecule. TCRdb called the 5' RACE reads again in MiXCR, with one record for every CDR3 protein. Seen here are over 1,300,000 distinct CDR3 sequences, around 55% observed once, and the top ten hold approximately 7%. Overall study findings and caveats: The fall in TCR beta diversity per million T cells was roughly linear with age.

Sequenced input: blood. This receptor was obtained from a man aged 18 to 30 in good health.

The DNA of the CDR3 is TGTGCCAGCAGCCAGAATCCGGGACTAAGCGGCTACGAGCAGTACTTC. As protein: CASSQNPGLSGYEQYF. The chain employs TRBV4-2 and TRBJ2-5; 7 bases agree with TRBD2. The closer fit of TRBJ2-7 to the DNA end suggests the J call may be wrong. The CDR3 length is 16 residues. CDR1 LGHNA and CDR2 YNFKEQ come from the germline V gene.